This T cell receptor (beta chain) derives from a study of T cells in Graves' hyperthyroidism and ophthalmopathy. This clonotype was counted once. TCR beta CDR3 regions were amplified from RNA. RT-PCR in the first round (using the HTBI primer set) targeted the TCR CDR3. Via MiXCR, TCRdb re-called the multiplex PCR reads, giving one row per CDR3 protein. The sample shows fewer than 250,000 distinct CDR3 sequences, 17% of them seen only once. This receptor was taken from a man over 45 with Graves' hyperthyroidism. Sequencing was performed on blood.

As DNA, the CDR3 is TGTGCCAGCAGCTTAGGGACAGGGGGTGAGCAGTACTTC. It codes for CASSLGTGGEQYF. The gene calls are TRBV7-2 and TRBJ2-7, with TRBD1 identical over 10 bases. V was pared by 1 base and J by 7 bases, with 1 base of the junction left unmatched. This CDR3 region has 13 residues. Germline values: CDR1 SGHTA, CDR2 FQGNSA.